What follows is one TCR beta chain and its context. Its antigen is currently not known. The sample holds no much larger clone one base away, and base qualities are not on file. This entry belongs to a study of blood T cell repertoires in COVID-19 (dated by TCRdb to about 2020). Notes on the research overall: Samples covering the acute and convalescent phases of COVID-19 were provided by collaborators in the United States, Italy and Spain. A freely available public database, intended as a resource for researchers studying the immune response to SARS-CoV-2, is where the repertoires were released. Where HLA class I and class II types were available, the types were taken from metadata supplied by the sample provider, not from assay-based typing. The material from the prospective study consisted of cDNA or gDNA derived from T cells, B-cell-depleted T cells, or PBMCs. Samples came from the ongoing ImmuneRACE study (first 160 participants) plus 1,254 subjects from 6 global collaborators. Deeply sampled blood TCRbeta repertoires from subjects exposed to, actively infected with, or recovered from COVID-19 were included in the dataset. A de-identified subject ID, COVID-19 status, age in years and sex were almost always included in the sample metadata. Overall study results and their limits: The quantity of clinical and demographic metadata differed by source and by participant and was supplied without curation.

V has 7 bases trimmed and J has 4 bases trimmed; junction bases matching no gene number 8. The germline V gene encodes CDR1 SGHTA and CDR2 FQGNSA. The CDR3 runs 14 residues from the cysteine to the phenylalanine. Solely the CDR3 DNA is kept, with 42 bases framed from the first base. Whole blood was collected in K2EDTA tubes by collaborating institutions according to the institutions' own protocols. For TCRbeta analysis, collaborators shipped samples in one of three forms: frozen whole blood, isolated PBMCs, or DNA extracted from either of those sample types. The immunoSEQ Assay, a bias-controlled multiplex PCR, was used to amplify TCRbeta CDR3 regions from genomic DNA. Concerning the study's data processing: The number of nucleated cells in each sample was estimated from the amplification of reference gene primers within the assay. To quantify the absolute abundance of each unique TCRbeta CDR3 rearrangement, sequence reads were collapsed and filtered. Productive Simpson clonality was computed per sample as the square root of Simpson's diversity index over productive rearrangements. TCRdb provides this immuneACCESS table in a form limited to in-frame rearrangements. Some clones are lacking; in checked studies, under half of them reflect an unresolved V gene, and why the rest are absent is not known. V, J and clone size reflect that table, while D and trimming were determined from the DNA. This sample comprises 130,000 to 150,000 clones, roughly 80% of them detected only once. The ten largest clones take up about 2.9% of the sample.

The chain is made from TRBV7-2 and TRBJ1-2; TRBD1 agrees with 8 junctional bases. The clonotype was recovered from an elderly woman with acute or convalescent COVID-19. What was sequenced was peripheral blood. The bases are TGTGCCAGCACGGTACAGGGGGTCTTCTATGGCTACACCTTC. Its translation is CASTVQGVFYGYTF.